The 31 T cell receptor beta chains reported below all come from one sample, sequenced in a study of OX40 agonist ivuxolimab in advanced cancers. The method was immunoSEQ multiplex PCR; TCRdb's version includes in-frame clones alone and lacks a portion of them. The table includes 70,000 to 95,000 clones, about 86% detected once. The material was CD4+ or CD8+ T cells sorted from blood, obtained in a trial of the OX40 agonist ivuxolimab. The receptors stem from an adult with an advanced solid tumor such as melanoma, head and neck, liver or kidney cancer.

This clone was recorded once. The chain couples TRBV28 to TRBJ1-3; D gene uncertain. The germline V and J ends were trimmed by 5 bases and 2 bases, with 4 bases remaining between them. The CDR3 totals 12 residues. The V gene's germline CDR1 is MDHEN and CDR2 SYDVKM. The DNA of the CDR3 is TGTGCCAGCAGTGAAACTGGAAACACCATATATTTT. Its protein product is CASSETGNTIYF.

The V call is TRBV10-3, the J call TRBJ2-1; 9 nucleotides align to TRBD1. The CDR3 extends over 15 amino acids. CDR1 is ENHRY, CDR2 SYGVKD, per germline. Trimming took 0 bases from V and 8 from J; bases not matched to a gene: 5. The CDR3 coding sequence is TGTGCCATCAGTGAGTCGAGGACAGGGGCCGATGAGCAGTTCTTC. Amino acids: CAISESRTGADEQFF.

The chain is built from TRBV4-3 and TRBJ2-3, with D maybe TRBD1 (5 bases). This CDR3 contains 15 residues. Germline-derived CDR1 and CDR2 are LGHNA and YSLEER. Deletions cut 6 bases from V and 0 bases from J, with 13 bases between. CDR3 sequence (DNA): TGCGCCAGCAGTCCTGGACACCTTAGCACAGATACGCAGTATTTT. Translation gives CASSPGHLSTDTQYF.

The chain uses TRBV5-1 and TRBJ2-2; unclear D gene. V was shortened by 1 base and J by 3 bases, with 7 bases between the two germline ends. Germline CDR1 reads SGHRS; CDR2 reads YFSETQ. The CDR3 spans 14 residues. CDR3 protein: CASSLLTDTGELFF. CDR3 DNA: TGCGCCAGCAGCTTGCTGACGGACACCGGGGAGCTGTTTTTT.

The chain employs TRBV28 and TRBJ1-1; weak D call: TRBD1 (5 bases). CDR3 length: 16 amino acids. The germline V and J ends were trimmed by 4 bases and 1 base, with 16 bases remaining between them. The germline V gene has CDR1 MDHEN and CDR2 SYDVKM. The CDR3 sequence: CASSSPGRIGNTEAFF. In DNA form, the CDR3 reads TGTGCCAGCAGTTCCCCGGGACGTATTGGGAACACTGAAGCTTTCTTT.

The chain joins TRBV7-9 to TRBJ1-3; 7 bases agree with TRBD1. Germline V gives CDR1 SEHNR, CDR2 FQNEAQ (reference sequence). The V and J ends lost 1 base and 10 bases, in that order; junction bases with no gene match: 10. This CDR3 is built from 15 residues. The CDR3 protein is CASSLGGQQSKTIYF. CDR3 in DNA: TGTGCCAGCAGCTTAGGGGGACAGCAATCGAAAACCATATATTTT.

V and J are TRBV4-3 and TRBJ2-7; no definite D call. Trimming cost V 0 bases and J 1 base, with 7 bases left between them. Germline-derived CDR1 and CDR2 are LGHNA and YSLEER. The CDR3 sequence is 14 residues long. CDR3 protein: CASSQERKSYEQYF. The DNA for the CDR3 is TGCGCCAGCAGCCAAGAAAGGAAGTCCTACGAGCAGTACTTC.

The J gene is TRBJ1-3, the V gene TRBV7-2, with 8 bases lining up with TRBD1. V lost 6 bases and J lost 0; bases outside the gene matches: 13. Germline V gives CDR1 SGHTA, CDR2 FQGNSA. The CDR3 runs to 18 residues. CDR3 bases: TGTGCCAGCAGTGGATTCGGACAGGGACTTTTCTCTGGAAACACCATATATTTT. This encodes CASSGFGQGLFSGNTIYF. The full variable domain, its missing parts supplied by reference TRBV7-2 and TRBJ1-3, is GAGVSQSPSNKVTEKGKDVELRCDPISGHTALYWYRQSLGQGLEFLIYFQGNSAPDKSGLPSDRFSAERTGGSVSTLTIQRTQQEDSAVYLCASSGFGQGLFSGNTIYFGEGSWLTVV.

The genes are TRBV5-4 and TRBJ2-1; no clear D. The CDR3 has 13 residues. Trimming left V 2 bases short and J 8 bases short, with 11 bases between. In germline, CDR1 is SGHNT, CDR2 YYREEE (reference sequence). DNA for the CDR3: TGTGCCAGCAGCTTCCTTTACGATCATGAGCAGTTCTTC. Its translation: CASSFLYDHEQFF.

The V call is TRBV15, the J call TRBJ2-7, with 8 bases aligning to TRBD1. This CDR3 is built from 14 residues. The V gene end was trimmed by 5 bases and the J gene end by 0 bases; junction bases not matched to a gene: 3. Looked up from germline, CDR1 is LNHNV and CDR2 is YYDKDF (reference sequence). The CDR3 is CATSRGTGSYEQYF. Here the CDR3 DNA reads TGTGCCACCAGCCGAGGGACAGGCTCCTACGAGCAGTACTTC.

The rearrangement links TRBV27 to TRBJ1-2, with 7 bases identical to TRBD1. Germline-derived CDR1 and CDR2 are MNHEY and SMNVEV (reference sequence). The CDR3 runs 18 residues. V dropped 3 bases and J dropped 0; count of bases not matched to a gene: 13. The CDR3 bases are TGTGCCAGCAGTTTCTCCGCCGGGACAGCGCTATCTAACTATGGCTACACCTTC. This sequence encodes CASSFSAGTALSNYGYTF.

The chain employs TRBV13 and TRBJ2-7; 7 bases are shared with TRBD1. The CDR3 spans 14 residues. In germline, CDR1 is PRHDT, CDR2 FYEKMQ (reference sequence). J lost 0 bases, V lost 5 bases, and 4 bases had no gene match. The CDR3 spells CASSKRDSSYEQYF. The CDR3 region has the DNA TGTGCCAGCAGCAAAAGGGACAGCTCCTACGAGCAGTACTTC.

The chain combines TRBV11-2 with TRBJ2-4, with a weak D call TRBD1 (6 bases). Trimming took 1 base from V and 0 from J, leaving 13 bases between them. The germline V gene encodes CDR1 SGHAT and CDR2 FQNNGV. There are 17 residues in the CDR3. The CDR3 region is CASSLAGTPKAKNIQYF. The CDR3 bases are TGTGCCAGCAGCTTAGCCGGGACACCAAAAGCCAAAAACATTCAGTACTTC.

This clone was counted once. The rearrangement uses TRBV18 and TRBJ2-1; D tentatively reads TRBD1 or TRBD2 (5 bases each). Germline V gene lookup returns CDR1 KGHSH and CDR2 LQKENI. The CDR3 sequence is 16 residues long. Trimming stripped 3 bases from V and 10 bases from J, with 22 bases between. The CDR3 is CASSPDPGPPYGEQFF. The CDR3, as DNA: TGTGCCAGCTCACCTGATCCGGGGCCCCCTTATGGGGAGCAGTTCTTC. Full variable domain (missing parts from reference TRBV18 and TRBJ2-1): NAGVMQNPRHLVRRRGQEARLRCSPMKGHSHVYWYRQLPEEGLKFMVYLQKENIIDESGMPKERFSAEFPKEGPSILRIQQVVRGDSAAYFCASSPDPGPPYGEQFFGPGTRLTVL.

The chain uses TRBV18 and TRBJ2-1; TRBD2 matches at 11 bases. The CDR3 consists of 16 residues. Germline lookup yields CDR1 KGHSH and CDR2 LQKENI. Unmatched junction bases numbered 11, after V lost 3 bases and J lost 10 bases. The CDR3 protein is CASSPRLASGGSEQFF. CDR3 coding DNA: TGTGCCAGCTCACCTCGGTTGGCTAGCGGGGGGTCGGAGCAGTTCTTC.

The genes are TRBV7-2 and TRBJ2-7; D perhaps matches TRBD2 (6 bases). The CDR3 is 16 residues long. Germline V CDR1 and CDR2: SGHTA, FQGNSA. The germline V and J ends were trimmed by 2 bases and 5 bases, with 19 bases remaining between them. The CDR3 here is CASSLSQGLKINEQYF. The CDR3 nucleotides read TGTGCCAGCAGCTTATCCCAGGGACTCAAAATCAACGAGCAGTACTTC.

The chain recombines TRBV7-9 with TRBJ2-7; D might be TRBD2 (6 bases). This CDR3 has 17 amino acids. V was shortened by 3 bases and J by 7 bases, with 25 bases between the two germline ends. Germline loops: CDR1 SEHNR, CDR2 FQNEAQ (reference sequence). The CDR3, as DNA: TGTGCCAGCAGCTTTATACGACAGACGGGCGCCGCGGGGGAGCAGTACTTC. It translates to CASSFIRQTGAAGEQYF.

The CDR3 sequence is CASSARGSGKYNEQFF. CDR3 DNA: TGTGCCAGCAGCGCGCGGGGTAGCGGGAAGTACAATGAGCAGTTCTTC. The V gene is TRBV11-2, the J gene TRBJ2-1, with 8 bases lining up with TRBD2. CDR1 SGHAT and CDR2 FQNNGV come from the germline V gene. Trimming cost V 5 bases and J 4 bases; bases outside gene matches: 10. The CDR3 extends over 16 amino acids.

This rearrangement joins TRBV23-1 to TRBJ1-1, with D unclear. TRBV23-1 counts as an open reading frame of uncertain function. V was pared by 3 bases and J by 0 bases, with 14 bases between. The CDR3 covers 16 residues. The CDR3 reads CASSQAPRRVNTEAFF. CDR3 nucleotide sequence: TGCGCCAGCAGTCAGGCCCCCAGGAGGGTGAACACTGAAGCTTTCTTT.

V usage is TRBV5-1 and J usage is TRBJ1-2, with D unresolved. The germline V and J ends were trimmed by 4 bases and 6 bases, with 13 bases remaining between them. The CDR3 is 13 residues long. Germline V gene sequence: CDR1 SGHRS, CDR2 YFSETQ. CDR3 loop: CASSLGDPNGYTF. CDR3 DNA: TGCGCCAGCAGCCTCGGAGATCCCAATGGCTACACCTTC.

The V gene is TRBV5-1, the J gene TRBJ2-2, with 11 bases that match TRBD1. The CDR3 runs to 16 residues. Germline CDR1 reads SGHRS; CDR2 reads YFSETQ. J was trimmed by 5 bases and V by 3 bases; bases with no gene match: 6. Written as DNA, the CDR3 is TGCGCCAGCAGCTGGCGGACAGGGGGCTATACCGGGGAGCTGTTTTTT. This encodes CASSWRTGGYTGELFF.

The CDR3 protein is CASSQVRRGTEAFF. In DNA form, the CDR3 reads TGCGCCAGCAGCCAAGTTCGGCGGGGCACTGAAGCTTTCTTT. The chain has TRBV4-3 and TRBJ1-1; no reliable D call. The germline V gene encodes CDR1 LGHNA and CDR2 YSLEER. The CDR3 length is 14 residues. V lost 1 base and J 4 bases, leaving 10 bases between the germline ends.

This chain links TRBV18 with TRBJ1-1; 10 positions agree with TRBD1. The CDR3 sequence is 13 residues long. Germline-derived CDR1 and CDR2 are KGHSH and LQKENI. V shed 2 bases, J shed 10 bases, and the junction held 4 bases outside the gene matches. As DNA, the CDR3 is TGTGCCAGCTCACCAAAGGGGACAGGGGTAGCTTTCTTT. Its protein product is CASSPKGTGVAFF.

J is TRBJ2-3 and V is TRBV5-4; D may correspond to TRBD1 or TRBD2 (5 bases each). Germline V gene data show CDR1 as SGHNT and CDR2 as YYREEE (reference sequence). The CDR3 has 14 amino acids. Trimming took off 4 bases at V and 2 bases at J, with 11 bases between the two ends. The CDR3 sequence: CASSTRQFTDTQYF. In DNA form, the CDR3 reads TGTGCCAGCAGCACTAGACAGTTCACAGATACGCAGTATTTT.

A word on this clone: Within the sample, other DNA sequences also encode this same CDR3. The rearrangement uses TRBV9 and TRBJ1-3, with 7 bases matching TRBD1. Per the germline V gene, CDR1 is SGDLS and CDR2 is YYNGEE. V was pared by 4 bases and J by 0 bases, with 7 bases of the junction left unmatched. CDR3 length: 16 residues. The CDR3 DNA is TGTGCCAGCAGCTTCGGACAGGCCAGCTCTGGAAACACCATATATTTT. This encodes CASSFGQASSGNTIYF.

The rearrangement links TRBV5-1 to TRBJ2-5, with D unresolved. This CDR3 region has 13 residues. CDR1 is SGHRS, CDR2 YFSETQ, per germline. Trimming cost V 1 base and J 3 bases, with 7 bases left between them. The CDR3 reads CASSLMIEETQYF. CDR3 DNA: TGCGCCAGCAGCTTGATGATTGAAGAGACCCAGTACTTC.

The V and J genes are TRBV5-1 and TRBJ2-2, with a possible D match to TRBD2 (5 bases). CDR1 and CDR2 from the germline V gene are SGHRS and YFSETQ. This CDR3 comprises 14 residues. V gave up 1 base and J gave up 5 bases, with 9 bases separating them. The CDR3 sequence: CASSLRDITGELFF. In nucleotides, the CDR3 is TGCGCCAGCAGCTTGCGGGATATTACCGGGGAGCTGTTTTTT.

The chain recombines TRBV6-5 with TRBJ1-2; D may be TRBD1 (5 bases). Trimming removed 6 bases from V and 3 bases from J, with 14 bases in between. The length of the CDR3 is 14 residues. In germline, CDR1 is MNHEY, CDR2 SVGAGI. The CDR3 here is CASRDNSVYYGYTF. For the CDR3, the DNA is TGTGCCAGCAGGGACAACTCGGTCTACTATGGCTACACCTTC.

This clone was seen only a few times. The CDR3 DNA is TGTGCCAGCAGCTCAGATCAAGAGACCCAGTACTTC. Its translation: CASSSDQETQYF. The chain links TRBV11-2 to TRBJ2-5, with unresolved D. The CDR3 contains 12 residues. The germline gives CDR1 SGHAT, CDR2 FQNNGV. The ends were cut back, 4 bases at V and 2 bases at J, with 5 bases in the middle. The whole variable domain, remainder taken from reference TRBV11-2 and TRBJ2-5, is EAGVAQSPRYKIIEKRQSVAFWCNPISGHATLYWYQQILGQGPKLLIQFQNNGVVDDSQLPKDRFSAERLKGVDSTLKIQPAKLEDSAVYLCASSSDQETQYFGPGTRLLVL.

This clone has only one observation. The chain employs TRBV10-2 and TRBJ2-2, with 12 bases identical to TRBD1. The CDR3 runs 15 residues. After removal of 6 bases from V and 6 bases from J, the junction contained 5 bases not matched to a gene. CDR1 and CDR2 (germline): WSHSY, SAAADI. CDR3 bases: TGCGCCAGCAGGGGGGACAGGGGGCGGGCCGGGGAGCTGTTTTTT. Encoded protein: CASRGDRGRAGELFF.

The chain combines TRBV29-1 with TRBJ2-5; the D is unclear. V lost 4 bases, J lost 3 bases, and 6 bases lay in between. This CDR3 contains 11 residues. Per germline, CDR1 SQVTM and CDR2 ANQGSEA. The CDR3 nucleotides are TGCAGCGTTGCCCCTGAAGAGACCCAGTACTTC. It yields the protein CSVAPEETQYF.